This T cell receptor (beta chain) was sequenced in a study of human T cells and chemical hapten exposure. From germline, CDR1 is SGHVS and CDR2 FNYEAQ. V lost 4 bases, J lost 6 bases, and 15 bases lay in between. The CDR3 consists of 14 residues. This clonotype was detected only a few times. Time point reported: patch test 3, about 24 weeks after DPC sensitization. The treatment is: therapeutic diphenylcyclopropenone sensitization with weekly scalp DPC. TCRdb independently ran MiXCR on the RACE reads; one entry per CDR3 protein. The data show about 82,000 distinct CDR3 sequences, over 10% seen once. The chain has TRBV7-6 and TRBJ1-1; possibly TRBD1 for D (5 bases). The clonotype comes from a woman between 45 and 60 years old with alopecia areata. Some clones in this sample may be carry-over from other donors' samples. This sample comprised whole blood, obtained in connection with sensitization to the hapten diphenylcyclopropenone (DPC). CDR3 sequence reads: CASSSGQLGSEAFF. For the CDR3, the DNA is TGTGCCAGCAGCTCGGGGCAATTGGGCTCTGAAGCTTTCTTT. Based on the CDR3 plus reference TRBV7-6 and TRBJ1-1, the full variable domain is GAGVSQSPRYKVTKRGQDVALRCDPISGHVSLYWYRQALGQGPEFLTYFNYEAQQDKSGLPNDRFSAERPEGSISTLTIQRTEQRDSAMYRCASSSGQLGSEAFFGQGTRLTVV.